The sequence of this TCR beta chain was determined in a study of T cells expressing NK-cell markers. TCRdb re-called the 5' RACE reads; every CDR3 protein appears as one record, without DNA. Found here are about 380,000 distinct CDR3 sequences; the top ten clones hold over 4%. Germline CDR1 and CDR2: MGHRA and YSYEKL. The CDR3 spans 13 residues. J is TRBJ2-3 and V is TRBV4-1; the TCRdb D gene call, TRBD1, has no DNA to confirm it. This TCR came from a man aged 18 to 69 in good health. Material: blood T cells: a sorted CD56 or NKG2C T cell subset, CD4+ or CD8+ T cells, or bulk PBMC T cells (not recorded which). CDR3 protein: CASSLSWASTQYF.